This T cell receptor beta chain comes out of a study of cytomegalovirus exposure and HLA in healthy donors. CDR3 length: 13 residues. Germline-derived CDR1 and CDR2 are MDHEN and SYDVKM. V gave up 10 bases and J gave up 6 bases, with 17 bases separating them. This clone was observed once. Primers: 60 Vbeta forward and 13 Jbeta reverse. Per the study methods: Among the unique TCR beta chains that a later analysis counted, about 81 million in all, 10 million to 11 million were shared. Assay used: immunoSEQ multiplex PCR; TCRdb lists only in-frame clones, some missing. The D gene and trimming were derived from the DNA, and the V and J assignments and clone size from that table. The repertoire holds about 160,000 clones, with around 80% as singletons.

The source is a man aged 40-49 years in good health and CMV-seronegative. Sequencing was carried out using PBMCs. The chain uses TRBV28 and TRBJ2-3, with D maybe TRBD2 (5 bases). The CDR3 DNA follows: TGTGCCACCCGGGGAGTGGGAGCGGATACGCAGTATTTT. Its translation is CATRGVGADTQYF.